This entry is about one T cell receptor (beta chain). Its antigen is undetermined. This sample was taken from a study of pediatric ulcerative colitis. Sequencing used immunoSEQ multiplex PCR; TCRdb keeps in-frame clones, though not all of them. The sample lists 8,500 to 13,000 clones; about four fifths were seen once. The rectum was sampled with one to two pinch biopsies at colonoscopy. V gave up 2 bases and J gave up 5 bases, with 9 bases separating them. The CDR3 has 14 residues. Germline V lookup: CDR1 MNHNS, CDR2 SASEGT. Study conclusions and caveats: All ulcerative colitis patients, but no controls, carried a couple of rectal clonotypes.

The receptor was derived from a girl under 18 who was a control in a study of pediatric ulcerative colitis. The chain links TRBV6-1 to TRBJ2-2; no definite D call. The sample comprised gut tissue. The CDR3 sequence: CASSEQTGTGELFF. The CDR3 region has the DNA TGTGCCAGCAGTGAACAAACCGGAACCGGGGAGCTGTTTTTT.